Listed here are 13 T cell receptor delta chains from one sample, sequenced in a study of gamma delta lymphoproliferative disorders and STAT genes. TCRdb used CATT to re-call clones from the multiplex PCR reads. Altogether over a thousand delta-chain clones are present, approximately 1.3% being singletons, with the ten largest covering roughly 54%. The receptor sequences were amplified from genomic DNA of peripheral blood mononuclear cells. The source material was blood. The receptors originated from a human donor in good health.

In regard to this clone: With only one base between it and a far larger clone, this is likely a read error. Because the CDR3's place on the DNA is in doubt, the DNA is left out and the CDR3 is given as listed by TCRdb. Other DNA sequences from this sample encode an identical CDR3 as well. The gene calls are TRDV1 and TRDJ1; the table gives TRDD3 as D, unverified against the DNA. The germline V gene has CDR1 TSWWSYY and CDR2 QGS. Including both end residues, the CDR3 is 21 amino acids long. The CDR3 reads CALGERVAPTYWGIGSDKLIF.

Details on this clone: Only one base separates this from a far larger clonotype, so it likely reflects a read error. Additional DNA sequences in this sample encode the identical CDR3. The rearrangement joins TRDV2 to TRDJ1; 9 bases are shared with TRDD3. The CDR3 consists of 16 residues. Germline CDR1 reads GEAIGNYY; CDR2 reads EKD. Trimming at V came to 0 bases and at J to 5 bases, leaving 9 bases not matched to a gene. CDR3 protein: CACDTVGDTKTDKLIF. The CDR3 DNA reads TGTGCCTGTGACACCGTTGGGGATACGAAAACTGATAAACTCATCTTT.

This clone came up a few times. Since a far larger clone is one base different, this is likely a read error. Within the sample, other DNA sequences also encode this same CDR3. The chain joins TRDV2 to TRDJ1; TRDD3 aligns across 9 bases. CDR1 is GEAIGNYY, CDR2 EKD, per germline. The CDR3 contains 16 residues. The J segment lost 0 bases and the V segment lost 7 bases, leaving 11 bases of the junction unmatched. CDR3 DNA: TGTGCCTGCGACTACGCTGGGGGATCCTACACCGATAAACTCATCTTT. Its translation is CACDYAGGSYTDKLIF.

This clone occurred a few times. The mismatch at residue 16 between this DNA's translation and the TCRdb protein of a much larger clone likely reflects a read error; the protein shown is translated from the DNA. The V gene is TRDV2, the J gene TRDJ1; 13 bases fit TRDD3. Germline CDR1 reads GEAIGNYY; CDR2 reads EKD. The CDR3 extends over 18 amino acids. The CDR3 sequence: CACDTVLGDTRYTDKFIF. DNA for the CDR3: TGTGCCTGTGACACAGTACTGGGGGATACGCGGTACACCGATAAATTCATCTTT.

As concerns this clone: A far more abundant clone sits one base away, making this likely a read error. V gene TRDV2 combines with J gene TRDJ1; D is ambiguous. From germline, CDR1 is GEAIGNYY and CDR2 EKD. This CDR3 spans 17 amino acids. V dropped 4 bases and J dropped 0 bases, with 20 bases sitting between them. The chain's CDR3 is CACEHVQNFWYTDKLIF. The CDR3 nucleotides read TGTGCCTGTGAACACGTCCAAAATTTCTGGTACACCGATAAACTCATCTTT.

This clone was seen more than once but under ten times. It differs at one base from a far larger clone, so likely a read error. Other DNA sequences of this sample code for an identical CDR3. The genes are TRDV2 and TRDJ1, with 10 bases that match TRDD3. Losses at the gene ends were 3 bases for V and 3 bases for J; bases not matched to a gene: 15. The CDR3 is made up of 18 amino acids. CDR1 and CDR2 from the germline V gene are GEAIGNYY and EKD. The CDR3 region is CACDPLLGGGYSPDKLIF. CDR3 in DNA: TGTGCCTGTGACCCCCTCTTAGGTGGGGGATACTCCCCCGATAAACTCATCTTT.

This clone appeared a few times. The translation of this DNA and the TCRdb protein of a much larger clone differ at residue 11, probably owing to a read error; the protein shown here is translated from the DNA. The rearrangement links TRDV1 to TRDJ1, with 7 bases identical to TRDD3. No J segment appears in TCRdb, so it was assigned here by matching the sequence to germline. This CDR3 has 19 residues. CDR1 and CDR2 (germline): TSWWSYY, QGS. V trimming: 2 bases; J trimming: 2 bases; junction bases outside the gene matches: 17. CDR3 region: CALGEFPSLGETQTDKLIF. In nucleotides, the CDR3 is TGTGCTCTTGGGGAATTTCCCTCATTGGGGGAGACGCAAACCGATAAACTCATCTTT.

As for this clone: TCRdb shows a much larger clone's protein in place of this DNA's translation, and the two differ at residue 18, likely through a read error; the protein shown is translated from the DNA. V gene TRDV1 combines with J gene TRDJ1, with 10 bases that match TRDD3. The CDR3 sequence is 20 residues long. The germline V gene has CDR1 TSWWSYY and CDR2 QGS. The CDR3 sequence is CALGAPYPARNWGIVDKPIF. CDR3 nucleotides: TGTGCTCTTGGGGCTCCTTACCCTGCGAGGAACTGGGGGATCGTCGATAAACCCATCTTT.

As regards this clone: TCRdb's protein, taken from a much larger clone, differs from this DNA's translation at residue 4, likely owing to a read error; the protein displayed comes from the DNA. The chain couples TRDV2 to TRDJ1; 9 nucleotides agree with TRDD3. Germline CDR1 reads GEAIGNYY; CDR2 reads EKD. This CDR3 comprises 16 residues. V gave up 6 bases and J gave up 0 bases; unmatched junction bases: 10. CDR3 nucleotides: TGTGCCTGTAACTACGCTGGGGGATCCTACACCGATAAACTCATCTTT. Translated, it gives CACNYAGGSYTDKLIF.

As to this clone: A far larger clone lies a single base away; this is likely a read error. Within the sample, other DNA sequences also encode this same CDR3. This chain links TRDV2 with TRDJ3, with TRDD3 identical over 9 bases. CDR1 GEAIGNYY and CDR2 EKD come from the germline V gene. The CDR3 contains 22 residues. The chain's CDR3 is CACDTVKGGGYRHSWDTRQMFF. CDR3 DNA sequence: TGTGCCTGTGACACCGTAAAAGGGGGGGGATACCGTCACTCCTGGGACACCCGGCAGATGTTTTTC.

Concerning this clone itself: With a far larger clone one base away, a read error is the likely cause. The sample has other DNA sequences that encode this CDR3 too. The gene calls are TRDV1 and TRDJ1; 9 bases fit TRDD3. The germline gives CDR1 TSWWSYY, CDR2 QGS. The CDR3 has 25 residues. The CDR3 coding sequence is TGTGCCCTTGGGGAACGGGCTCTAGTTTTCCCACTGGGGGACGTTAACCCATGGGATACCGATAAACTCATCTTT. Residues: CALGERALVFPLGDVNPWDTDKLIF.

This clone was detected a few times. This DNA translates differently at residue 5 from the TCRdb protein, which is that of a much larger clone; a read error is likely, and the protein shown is the DNA's own translation. This chain connects TRDV1 to TRDJ2; 8 nucleotides agree with TRDD3. The CDR3 covers 24 residues. J gave up 0 bases and V 4 bases, and 28 bases lay outside the gene matches. Germline CDR1 and CDR2: TSWWSYY and QGS. For the CDR3, the DNA is TGTGCTCTTGGGGGAGATCGGAACTACCCATCGGTTTGGGGGATTTTAGCTTTGACAGCACAACTCTTCTTT. Translated, it gives CALGGDRNYPSVWGILALTAQLFF.

The table lists this clone with a few counts. This likely reflects a read error, since a far larger clone is one base away. The same CDR3 also results from other DNA sequences found in this sample. This chain joins TRDV2 and TRDJ1, with 7 bases identical to TRDD3. Germline V lookup: CDR1 GEAIGNYY, CDR2 EKD. The CDR3 sequence is 16 residues long. DNA for the CDR3: TGCGCCTGTGACACCGGCTGGGGGGTCACCACCGATAAACTCATCTTT. Amino acids: CACDTGWGVTTDKLIF.